The TCR beta chain under discussion was sequenced for a study of blood T cells in healthy people across ages. About this clonotype: Its antigen is as yet unknown. An end of the junction does not agree with germline; a read error may underlie this.

Overall study findings and caveats: The study found more naive CD4+ cells and higher diversity in long-lived than aged donors. Diversity figures based on one million T cells were deemed too low.

Sample-barcoded 5' priming and a J-beta primer mix drove a second PCR of roughly 6 to 12 cycles. TCRdb passed the 5' RACE reads through MiXCR, listing each CDR3 protein once. Counted here are around 1.7 million distinct CDR3 sequences, 28% occurring once; the ten biggest clones make up roughly 8%. The CDR3 consists of 11 residues. Germline CDR1 SNHLY, CDR2 FYNNEI. The specimen was blood. The rearrangement joins TRBV2 to TRBJ2-1, with a tentative D call TRBD2 (6 bases). The origin of this receptor is a woman aged 25 to 39 in good health. CDR3 nucleotides: TGTGCCAGCAGTGAAGTGCGGGGACTTATCTTC. Amino acids: CASSEVRGLIF. The complete variable domain, with remaining parts taken from reference TRBV2 and TRBJ2-1, reads EPEVTQTPSHQVTQMGQEVILRCVPISNHLYFYWYRQILGQKVEFLVSFYNNEISEKSEIFDDQFSVERPDGSNFTLKIRSTKLEDSAMYFCASSEVRGLIFGPGTRLTVL.